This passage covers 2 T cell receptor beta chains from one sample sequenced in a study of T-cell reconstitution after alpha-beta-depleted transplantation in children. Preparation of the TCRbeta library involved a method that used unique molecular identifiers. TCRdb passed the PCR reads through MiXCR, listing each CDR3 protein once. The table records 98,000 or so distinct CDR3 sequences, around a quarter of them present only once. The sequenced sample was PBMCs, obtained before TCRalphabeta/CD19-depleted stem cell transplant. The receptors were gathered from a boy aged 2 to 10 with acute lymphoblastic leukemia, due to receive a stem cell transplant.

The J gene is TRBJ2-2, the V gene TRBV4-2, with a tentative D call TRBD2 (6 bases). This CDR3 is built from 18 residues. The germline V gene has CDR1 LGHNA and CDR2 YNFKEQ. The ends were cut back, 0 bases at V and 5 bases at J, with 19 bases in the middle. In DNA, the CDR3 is TGTGCCAGCAGCCAAGATCTTAGGGGACTCCCACTGACCGGGGAGCTGTTTTTT. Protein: CASSQDLRGLPLTGELFF.

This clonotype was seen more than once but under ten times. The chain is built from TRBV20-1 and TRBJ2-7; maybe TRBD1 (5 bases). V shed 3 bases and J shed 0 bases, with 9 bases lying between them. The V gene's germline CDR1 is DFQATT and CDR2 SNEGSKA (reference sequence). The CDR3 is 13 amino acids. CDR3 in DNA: TGCAGTGCTAGCGCAGGGCCCTCCTACGAGCAGTACTTC. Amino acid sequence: CSASAGPSYEQYF.